This record covers a single TCR beta chain. Its specificity is not known. TCRdb's table, derived via immunoSEQ multiplex PCR, lists solely in-frame clones and lacks some. The sample lists about 1 million clones, about 75% occurring once. The CDR3 runs to 17 residues. Germline loops: CDR1 SGHAT, CDR2 FQDESV (reference sequence). V lost 4 bases and J lost 0, with 13 bases in between. The data derive from a study of shared clonotypes between healthy human individuals. Points from the study as a whole: The study generally estimated greater richness for naive than memory subsets. Some clonotypes were shared by all four sorted-subset donors, while others were not shared. The non-shared ones had lower generation probabilities than the shared ones.

This clonotype was sampled from a man aged 18 to 29 in good health. Sequenced material: memory CD4+ T cells sorted from blood. Subset specified: CD45RA-negative fraction. V and J are TRBV11-1 and TRBJ2-6; the D gene could be TRBD1 or TRBD2 (5 bases each). The CDR3 sequence is CASSSGTGPSGANVLTF. The DNA of the CDR3 is TGTGCCAGCAGCTCCGGAACGGGACCCTCTGGGGCCAACGTCCTGACTTTC.